This T cell receptor beta chain is drawn from a study of shared clonotypes between healthy human individuals (dated by TCRdb to about 2020). For the study in its entirety: Three men and a couple of women, aged 18 to 49 years, made up the cohort. Leukapheresis yielded between about 0.9 and 9.5 billion PBMCs per donor. Libraries were prepared and TCR repertoires were sequenced by different laboratories using diverse techniques, in order to increase sequencing depth and limit assay-specific biases. For each donor, three plates each were used for CD4 naive and CD4 memory, two plates were used for CD8 naive, and one plate was used for CD8 memory. To estimate repertoire size and how much clonotype sharing occurs between individuals, the study deeply sequenced the blood TCR repertoires of five healthy adults. Points the paper makes about the study in general: Sampling was restricted to blood, and TCR repertoires in tissue are likely to differ from TCR repertoires in blood. Across a handful of donors, approximately 5% of naive CD4, 3.5% of naive CD8, roughly 2.3% of memory CD4, and about 0.44% of memory CD8 clonotypes were shared. Clonotypes shared by all four sorted-subset donors showed higher generation probabilities than non-shared clonotypes. Based on pairwise subsampling, the degree of clonotype sharing among donors was expected to be affected by sequencing depth. Incomplete sequencing was indicated by rarefaction of sorted-subset datasets, despite the large sequencing depth. The genetic and exposure-history diversity represented was limited by the small number of donors. Larger estimated clonotype richness was generally found for naive subsets than for memory subsets.

The germline V gene encodes CDR1 ENHRY and CDR2 SYGVKD. V is trimmed back by 5 bases and J by 5 bases, and the junction contains 7 bases that no gene match accounts for. Measured from the cysteine to the phenylalanine, the CDR3 is 15 residues long. Only CDR3 DNA is held: 45 bases, read in frame from base 1. Using the deep immunoSEQ assay, multiplex PCR amplified TCR CDR3 regions from genomic DNA. Genomic DNA extracted from each cell subset was distributed evenly over all wells of several immunoSEQ 96-well plates, and each plate served as one replicate. For sorted subsets, 150 to 250 ng of genomic DNA, equivalent to 25,000 to 35,000 T cell genomes, went into each replicate PCR. Purified libraries were quantified with a Qubit 3.0 fluorometer, sized on a Bioanalyzer 2100, and re-quantified with the KAPA Library Quantification kit. Each immunoSEQ 96-well plate was sequenced on its own single-read 150-cycle Illumina NextSeq 550 flow cell. The authors' pipeline ran thus. Because the immunoSEQ output held only junctional sequences and lacked quality scores, the filtering could not match the filtering applied to full-length reads. To assign V/J genes and CDR3, sequences were annotated against IMGT germline references using PyIR, a Python wrapper for IgBLAST v1.9. Reads were filtered out if the reads had weak V/J assignments (E-value above 1e-6), no CDR3, stop codons, out-of-frame junctions, or ambiguous translated residues. V3J clonotypes were defined by identical inferred V gene, J gene, and CDR3 amino acid sequence. To compute the percentage overlap between repertoires, the number of shared unique clonotypes was divided by the size of the smaller repertoire. Richness of each repertoire was evaluated using RTK rarefaction, the Chao1 estimator, and Recon v2.1 estimates of unobserved clonotypes. OLGA was used to compute generation probabilities for all TCRbeta clonotypes that the gDNA method yielded from a handful of donors. TCRdb mirrors the immuneACCESS table, restricted to in-frame sequences. Some clones are absent from its copies; in checked studies, under half trace to an unresolved V gene, and the reason for the others is unknown. The DNA was the basis for D and trimming; V, J and clone size are from that table. This sample is represented by roughly 2.2 million clones; roughly 92% of them were singletons. About 0.41% of the sample goes to the ten largest clones.

Note on this clone: Its antigen is currently not known. There are no base qualities to consult, and no much larger clone falls within one base.

Healthy HIV-negative adults with no recently reported acute infections or vaccinations were included as donors. Every donor was a Caucasian adult living in Nashville, Tennessee, USA. CD4+ T cells were enriched through magnetic negative selection, after which naive cells were positively selected on CD45RA and the remaining negative fraction served as the memory subset. Blood was collected by leukapheresis, and PBMCs were isolated by Ficoll-Histopaque density gradient centrifugation and then cryopreserved in liquid nitrogen vapor phase. Purity and quantity of every magnetically sorted T cell population were checked by analytical flow cytometry. Genomic DNA was isolated from each sorted fraction and quantified by UV absorbance on a Nanodrop 2000c.

The sequence was collected from a man aged 18 to 30 in good health. Some clones in this sample may be carry-over from other donors' samples. This sequence uses TRBV10-3 and TRBJ2-3; TRBD2 fits 10 bases in the junction. The specimen sequenced was naive CD4+ T cells from PBMCs. Taken with the paper, the label for cell subset or site translates to: CD45RA+ positively selected. The CDR3 reads as follows: CAISQREGSLDTQYF. The DNA sequence is as follows: TGTGCCATCAGTCAGCGGGAGGGTTCATTAGATACGCAGTATTTT.